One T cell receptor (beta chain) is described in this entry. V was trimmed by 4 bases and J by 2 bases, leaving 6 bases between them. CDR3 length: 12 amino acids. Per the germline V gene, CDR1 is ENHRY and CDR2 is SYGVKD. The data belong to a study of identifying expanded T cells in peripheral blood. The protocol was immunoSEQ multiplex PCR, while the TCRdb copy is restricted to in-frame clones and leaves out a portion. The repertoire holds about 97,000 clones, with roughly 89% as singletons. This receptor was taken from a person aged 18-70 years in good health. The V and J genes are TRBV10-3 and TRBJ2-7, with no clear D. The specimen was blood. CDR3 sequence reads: CAISGAPYEQYF. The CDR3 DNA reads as TGTGCCATCAGTGGGGCCCCCTACGAGCAGTACTTC.